This T cell receptor beta chain is drawn from a study of blood T cell repertoires in COVID-19. Across the whole study: Spain, Italy and the United States supplied samples that represented acute and convalescent COVID-19. The analysed material was cDNA or gDNA that came from T cells, B-cell-depleted T cells, or PBMCs.

The germline V gene has CDR1 LNHDA and CDR2 SQIVND (reference sequence). The CDR3 covers 13 residues. V dropped 8 bases and J dropped 2 bases, with 11 bases sitting between them. Original analysis: It was from reference gene primer amplification that nucleated cell counts were estimated. Assay used: immunoSEQ multiplex PCR; TCRdb lists only in-frame clones, some missing. V and J calls and clone size are given by that table; D and trimming were obtained from the DNA. The top ten hold about 4% of the sample, which has roughly 120,000 clones, roughly nine tenths seen once. The rearrangement uses TRBV19 and TRBJ2-3; D may be TRBD2 (5 bases). Material for sequencing was peripheral blood. This TCR came from a man between 50 and 59 years old with active COVID-19. Here the CDR3 reads CASQRETTDTQYF. CDR3 DNA sequence: TGTGCCAGTCAAAGGGAGACCACAGATACGCAGTATTTT. The full variable domain, in which reference TRBV19 and TRBJ2-3 provide the parts outside the CDR3, is DGGITQSPKYLFRKEGQNVTLSCEQNLNHDAMYWYRQDPGQGLRLIYYSQIVNDFQKGDIAEGYSVSREKKESFPLTVTSAQKNPTAFYLCASQRETTDTQYFGPGTRLTVL.